The entry that follows covers one T cell receptor (beta chain) sequence. Antigen unknown. These data originate in a study of CXCR3-negative and CXCR3-positive naive CD8 T cells. In preparing the TRB cDNA libraries, 5' RACE with UMI labels was used. TCRdb processed the 5' RACE reads again and assigns one entry to each CDR3 protein, with no DNA. This specimen shows some 47,000 distinct CDR3 sequences; the ten leading clones hold 0.56%. CD45RO-CCR7+CD27+CD95- defined naive CD8+ T cells. Study conclusions and caveats: Against CXCR3-negative naive cells, CXCR3-positive naive cells showed more hydrophobic TRB CDR3s. CD5 surface expression was similar among naive subsets, and TCR strength was estimated by inference from TRB CDR3 properties. Comparison of naive CXCR3-negative and CXCR3-positive cells revealed similar TRBV-TRBJ usage, while memory cells differed. Similarly elevated diversity marked both naive subsets, with memory CD8+ cells showing far lower diversity.

The clonotype was recovered from a human donor in good health. Some clones in this sample may be carry-over from other donors' samples. Sequencing used naive CXCR3+ CD8+ T cells from blood. Stated subset: CD45RO-CCR7+CD27+CD95- naive CD8+ T cells expressing CXCR3 (TNR3+).

This CDR3 is CSAPDRLNTEAFF. V and J are TRBV20-1 and TRBJ1-1; as DNA is missing, the TRBD1 call by TCRdb cannot be tested. The CDR3 runs to 13 residues. Per the germline V gene, CDR1 is DFQATT and CDR2 is SNEGSKA (reference sequence).